This T cell receptor (beta chain) is from a study of blood T cells in healthy people across ages. A J-beta primer mix and a sample-barcoded 5' primer were used in a second PCR of roughly 6 to 12 cycles. TCRdb reanalysed the 5' RACE reads using MiXCR and keeps one entry per CDR3 protein. The sample yields fewer than 1,200,000 distinct CDR3 sequences, about 25% seen once. CDR3 size: 14 residues. Germline CDR1 and CDR2: SGHRS and YFSETQ. The ends were cut back, 1 base at V and 6 bases at J, with 13 bases in the middle. In addition, the sample was reused for a study of T cells of mothers and their children.

The sample comprised blood. This receptor was taken from a girl aged 2 to 10 in good health. The chain couples TRBV5-1 to TRBJ1-1; possible D gene TRBD1, 5 bases. CDR3 protein: CASSLTGAFAEAFF. For the CDR3, the DNA is TGCGCCAGCAGCTTGACAGGAGCCTTCGCTGAAGCTTTCTTT.